These T cell receptor beta chains were read from a single sample in a study of T cell responses to AZD1222 COVID-19 vaccine. The method was immunoSEQ multiplex PCR; TCRdb's version includes in-frame clones alone and lacks a portion of them. Among 99,000 or so clones listed, 70% to 90% were seen once. Sequencing used peripheral blood, obtained on day 0 of AZD1222 vaccination. These receptors originate from an adult in good health. Both conserved end residues are part of each CDR3. The D gene is left open where the match is weak. Size is stated for part of the rows, as once, few or many counts, or as a class when the clone is expanded.

d_call: TRBD2
clone_size: -
v_call: TRBV11-3
j_call: TRBJ2-1
cdr3_aa: CASSLEASGYNEQFF
cdr3_nt: TGTGCCAGCAGCTTAGAGGCTAGCGGGTACAATGAGCAGTTCTTC

d_call: TRBD1
clone_size: -
v_call: TRBV5-1
j_call: TRBJ2-7
cdr3_aa: CASSFTGASYEQYF
cdr3_nt: TGCGCCAGCAGCTTCACAGGGGCATCCTACGAGCAGTACTTC

d_call: -
clone_size: once
v_call: TRBV5-1
j_call: TRBJ2-5
cdr3_aa: CASSFQGFGETQYF
cdr3_nt: TGCGCCAGCAGCTTCCAGGGGTTTGGGGAGACCCAGTACTTC

d_call: -
clone_size: -
v_call: TRBV30
j_call: TRBJ2-3
cdr3_aa: CAWSVEGTDTQYF
cdr3_nt: TGTGCCTGGAGTGTAGAGGGCACAGATACGCAGTATTTT

d_call: -
clone_size: -
v_call: TRBV29-1
j_call: TRBJ2-3
cdr3_aa: CSVVRDLDTDTQYF
cdr3_nt: TGCAGCGTTGTAAGGGATCTTGACACAGATACGCAGTATTTT

d_call: TRBD2
clone_size: once
v_call: TRBV11-2
j_call: TRBJ2-1
cdr3_aa: CASSSGLAGDEQFF
cdr3_nt: TGTGCCAGCAGCTCGGGACTAGCGGGAGACGAGCAGTTCTTC

d_call: -
clone_size: -
v_call: TRBV5-4
j_call: TRBJ1-2
cdr3_aa: CASSSGEGRVYGYTF
cdr3_nt: TGTGCCAGCAGCTCGGGGGAGGGCCGCGTCTATGGCTACACCTTC

d_call: TRBD1
clone_size: -
v_call: TRBV5-1
j_call: TRBJ1-1
cdr3_aa: CASSSSGGAGKAFF
cdr3_nt: TGCGCCAGCAGCTCCTCAGGGGGCGCCGGGAAAGCTTTCTTT

d_call: -
clone_size: -
v_call: TRBV6-5
j_call: TRBJ1-2
cdr3_aa: CASKSDPGRNYGYTF
cdr3_nt: TGTGCCAGCAAAAGTGACCCCGGACGGAACTATGGCTACACCTTC

d_call: -
clone_size: -
v_call: TRBV25-1
j_call: TRBJ2-3
cdr3_aa: CASSMGTDTQYF
cdr3_nt: TGTGCCAGCAGTATGGGGACAGATACGCAGTATTTT

d_call: -
clone_size: -
v_call: TRBV6-1
j_call: TRBJ1-1
cdr3_aa: CASSDRGNTEAFF
cdr3_nt: TGTGCCAGCAGTGACAGGGGGAACACTGAAGCTTTCTTT

d_call: -
clone_size: -
v_call: TRBV29-1
j_call: TRBJ2-7
cdr3_aa: CSVATDSYYEQYF
cdr3_nt: TGCAGCGTTGCAACGGACAGTTACTACGAGCAGTACTTC

d_call: -
clone_size: -
v_call: TRBV9
j_call: TRBJ2-5
cdr3_aa: CASSVGATPTAETQYF
cdr3_nt: TGTGCCAGCAGCGTGGGGGCTACCCCTACCGCTGAGACCCAGTACTTC

d_call: -
clone_size: -
v_call: TRBV6-6
j_call: TRBJ2-5
cdr3_aa: CASSYSRTQYF
cdr3_nt: TGTGCCAGCAGTTACTCGAGGACCCAGTACTTC

d_call: TRBD1
clone_size: few
v_call: TRBV2
j_call: TRBJ2-7
cdr3_aa: CAGGTGAYEQYF
cdr3_nt: TGTGCCGGGGGGACAGGGGCCTACGAGCAGTACTTC

d_call: TRBD2
clone_size: -
v_call: TRBV9
j_call: TRBJ2-5
cdr3_aa: CASSEASYSGRGTQYF
cdr3_nt: TGTGCCAGCAGCGAGGCCTCTTATAGCGGGAGGGGGACCCAGTACTTC

d_call: -
clone_size: -
v_call: TRBV2
j_call: TRBJ2-5
cdr3_aa: CASREGGQETQYF
cdr3_nt: TGTGCCAGCAGGGAGGGGGGTCAAGAGACCCAGTACTTC

d_call: TRBD1
clone_size: -
v_call: TRBV4-3
j_call: TRBJ1-1
cdr3_aa: CASSQDWDGQGREAFF
cdr3_nt: TGCGCCAGCAGCCAAGATTGGGATGGACAGGGCAGGGAAGCTTTCTTT

d_call: TRBD1
clone_size: -
v_call: TRBV4-3
j_call: TRBJ1-2
cdr3_aa: CASSQEQGAHGYTF
cdr3_nt: TGCGCCAGCAGCCAAGAGCAGGGGGCTCATGGCTACACCTTC

d_call: -
clone_size: -
v_call: TRBV29-1
j_call: TRBJ1-2
cdr3_aa: CSVDEGGTVYGYTF
cdr3_nt: TGCAGCGTTGACGAGGGGGGCACGGTCTATGGCTACACCTTC

d_call: -
clone_size: -
v_call: TRBV7-2
j_call: TRBJ1-1
cdr3_aa: CASSLYFGNTEAFF
cdr3_nt: TGTGCCAGCAGCTTATATTTCGGGAACACTGAAGCTTTCTTT

d_call: -
clone_size: once
v_call: TRBV6-2/TRBV6-3
j_call: TRBJ1-3
cdr3_aa: CASSAGQPGNTIYF
cdr3_nt: TGTGCCAGCAGCGCCGGACAGCCTGGAAACACCATATATTTT

d_call: -
clone_size: -
v_call: TRBV5-1
j_call: TRBJ1-1
cdr3_aa: CASSLMGRTNTEAFF
cdr3_nt: TGTGCCAGCAGCTTGATGGGACGGACGAACACTGAAGCTTTCTTT

d_call: TRBD2
clone_size: -
v_call: TRBV9
j_call: TRBJ2-5
cdr3_aa: CASSEGLAGGPQYF
cdr3_nt: TGTGCCAGCAGCGAGGGACTAGCGGGAGGTCCCCAGTACTTC

d_call: TRBD1
clone_size: -
v_call: TRBV4-3
j_call: TRBJ1-1
cdr3_aa: CASSQANRGWGGNTEAFF
cdr3_nt: TGCGCCAGCAGCCAAGCAAACAGGGGCTGGGGGGGGAACACTGAAGCTTTCTTT

d_call: -
clone_size: once
v_call: TRBV5-6
j_call: TRBJ1-1
cdr3_aa: CASILLGMNTEAFF
cdr3_nt: TGTGCCAGCATTCTCTTGGGGATGAACACTGAAGCTTTCTTT

d_call: -
clone_size: -
v_call: TRBV18
j_call: TRBJ2-1
cdr3_aa: CASSPPGSGNEQFF
cdr3_nt: TGTGCCAGCTCACCACCCGGGAGTGGGAATGAGCAGTTCTTC

d_call: -
clone_size: once
v_call: TRBV10-3
j_call: TRBJ1-2
cdr3_aa: CAISGGGANYGYTF
cdr3_nt: TGTGCCATCAGCGGAGGGGGGGCTAACTATGGCTACACCTTC

d_call: TRBD1
clone_size: -
v_call: TRBV25-1
j_call: TRBJ1-6
cdr3_aa: CASSPRDRVNSPLHF
cdr3_nt: TGTGCCAGCAGTCCCCGGGACAGGGTGAATTCACCCCTCCACTTT

d_call: -
clone_size: -
v_call: TRBV30
j_call: TRBJ1-2
cdr3_aa: CAWSDSVMGGYTF
cdr3_nt: TGTGCCTGGAGTGACTCCGTGATGGGTGGCTACACCTTC

d_call: TRBD2
clone_size: few
v_call: TRBV7-9
j_call: TRBJ2-3
cdr3_aa: CASSLVSGGTDTQYF
cdr3_nt: TGTGCCAGCAGCTTAGTGAGCGGGGGCACAGATACGCAGTATTTT

d_call: -
clone_size: -
v_call: TRBV11-2
j_call: TRBJ1-2
cdr3_aa: CASSPSTGFALSNYGYTF
cdr3_nt: TGTGCCAGCAGCCCTTCAACAGGCTTTGCTCTATCTAACTATGGCTACACCTTC

d_call: -
clone_size: -
v_call: TRBV27
j_call: TRBJ2-1
cdr3_aa: CASSLSSRYNEQFF
cdr3_nt: TGTGCCAGCAGTTTATCCTCCCGATACAATGAGCAGTTCTTC

d_call: -
clone_size: few
v_call: TRBV19
j_call: TRBJ2-2
cdr3_aa: CASRDRLRTGELFF
cdr3_nt: TGTGCCAGTAGAGACAGGCTGCGCACCGGGGAGCTGTTTTTT

d_call: TRBD1
clone_size: -
v_call: TRBV6-2/TRBV6-3
j_call: TRBJ1-5
cdr3_aa: CASSPDRDHSPQHF
cdr3_nt: TGTGCCAGCAGTCCGGACAGGGATCATTCGCCCCAGCATTTT

d_call: -
clone_size: -
v_call: TRBV11-3
j_call: TRBJ1-2
cdr3_aa: CASSSSSRPPSYGYTF
cdr3_nt: TGTGCCAGCAGCTCCTCGAGCCGTCCACCCTCCTATGGCTACACCTTC

d_call: -
clone_size: -
v_call: TRBV7-2
j_call: TRBJ1-1
cdr3_aa: CASSLGWGGNTEAFF
cdr3_nt: TGTGCCAGCAGCTTAGGTTGGGGGGGCAACACTGAAGCTTTCTTT

d_call: -
clone_size: once
v_call: TRBV4-2
j_call: TRBJ1-3
cdr3_aa: CASSQRRGSGNTIYF
cdr3_nt: TGTGCCAGCAGCCAAAGACGGGGCTCTGGAAACACCATATATTTT

d_call: -
clone_size: -
v_call: TRBV15
j_call: TRBJ1-1
cdr3_aa: CATKSGTSRTEAFF
cdr3_nt: TGTGCCACCAAATCAGGAACCTCGAGGACTGAAGCTTTCTTT

d_call: -
clone_size: -
v_call: TRBV19
j_call: TRBJ1-6
cdr3_aa: CASSLTLYSPLHF
cdr3_nt: TGTGCCAGTAGTCTTACCCTCTATTCACCCCTCCACTTT

d_call: TRBD1
clone_size: -
v_call: TRBV10-3
j_call: TRBJ1-2
cdr3_aa: CAISPGTGGSYGYTF
cdr3_nt: TGTGCCATCAGTCCCGGGACAGGGGGGAGCTATGGCTACACCTTC

d_call: -
clone_size: -
v_call: TRBV27
j_call: TRBJ1-5
cdr3_aa: CASRKGQYNQPQHF
cdr3_nt: TGTGCCAGCAGAAAAGGACAGTACAATCAGCCCCAGCATTTT